This TCR beta chain was documented in a study of blood T cell repertoires in COVID-19. Across the study: The analysed material was cDNA or gDNA that came from T cells, B-cell-depleted T cells, or PBMCs.

Assay: immunoSEQ multiplex PCR; the TCRdb copy retains only in-frame clones and omits some. Found here are approximately 100,000 clones, approximately 90% of them singletons; the top ten hold 15% to 20%. This clone turned up a few times. What was sequenced was peripheral blood. The sequence was collected from a human donor with acute or convalescent COVID-19. The donor label of this sample is uncertain.

CDR3 DNA sequence: TGTGCCAGTAGTGTACAGGGGGGGGGCACAGATACGCAGTATTTT. It specifies CASSVQGGGTDTQYF. This chain uses TRBV19 with TRBJ2-3; possible D gene TRBD1, 8 bases. V was cut by 5 bases and J by 1 base, with 13 bases left in between. The germline V gene has CDR1 LNHDA and CDR2 SQIVND (reference sequence). CDR3 size: 15 residues.